These T cell receptor beta chains were read from a single sample in a study of cytomegalovirus exposure and HLA in healthy donors. Sequenced by immunoSEQ multiplex PCR; TCRdb stores in-frame clones only, minus some. The repertoire has a few hundred thousand clones, around nine tenths of them found once; the top ten carry about 1.7%. Source material: PBMCs. Receptors were obtained from a girl aged 2-10 years in good health and CMV-seronegative. Both conserved end residues are part of each CDR3. The D gene is left open where the match is weak. Size is stated for part of the rows, as once, few or many counts, or as a class when the clone is expanded.

CDR3 length: 17; clone size: -; D gene: -; V gene: TRBV7-6; J gene: TRBJ2-6; CDR3 protein: CASSLGTFDSGANVLTF; CDR3 DNA: TGTGCCAGCAGCTTGGGGACATTTGACTCTGGGGCCAACGTCCTGACTTTC
CDR3 length: 12; clone size: -; D gene: -; V gene: TRBV30; J gene: TRBJ2-3; CDR3 protein: CAGGTVTDTQYF; CDR3 DNA: TGTGCCGGAGGGACAGTCACAGATACGCAGTATTTT
CDR3 length: 13; clone size: -; D gene: -; V gene: TRBV7-8; J gene: TRBJ1-1; CDR3 protein: CASSFTGNTEAFF; CDR3 DNA: TGTGCCAGCAGCTTTACGGGGAACACTGAAGCTTTCTTT
CDR3 length: 16; clone size: -; D gene: -; V gene: TRBV6-1; J gene: TRBJ2-7; CDR3 protein: CASSEVDAAVREEQYF; CDR3 DNA: TGTGCCAGCAGTGAGGTGGACGCGGCGGTACGGGAGGAGCAGTACTTC
CDR3 length: 16; clone size: -; D gene: TRBD1; V gene: TRBV15; J gene: TRBJ1-5; CDR3 protein: CATSRALTGGVEPQHF; CDR3 DNA: TGTGCCACCAGCAGAGCCCTAACAGGGGGCGTAGAGCCCCAGCATTTT
CDR3 length: 16; clone size: -; D gene: -; V gene: TRBV5-1; J gene: TRBJ1-4; CDR3 protein: CASSYNRAGKDEKLFF; CDR3 DNA: TGCGCCAGCAGCTATAATAGGGCAGGGAAAGACGAAAAACTGTTTTTT
CDR3 length: 11; clone size: -; D gene: -; V gene: TRBV2; J gene: TRBJ2-7; CDR3 protein: CASTTAYEQYF; CDR3 DNA: TGTGCCAGCACCACAGCCTACGAGCAGTACTTC
CDR3 length: 14; clone size: -; D gene: -; V gene: TRBV30; J gene: TRBJ2-7; CDR3 protein: CAWSVLASRGEQYF; CDR3 DNA: TGTGCCTGGAGTGTACTAGCCTCGCGGGGCGAGCAGTACTTC
CDR3 length: 15; clone size: -; D gene: TRBD1; V gene: TRBV14; J gene: TRBJ2-1; CDR3 protein: CASSQDRDRVNEQFF; CDR3 DNA: TGTGCCAGCAGCCAAGACCGGGACAGGGTGAATGAGCAGTTCTTC
CDR3 length: 13; clone size: once; D gene: TRBD2; V gene: TRBV29-1; J gene: TRBJ2-7; CDR3 protein: CSVGGGGNYEQYF; CDR3 DNA: TGCAGCGTTGGGGGCGGGGGGAACTACGAGCAGTACTTC
CDR3 length: 14; clone size: -; D gene: TRBD2; V gene: TRBV5-1; J gene: TRBJ2-1; CDR3 protein: CASSAGLANNEQFF; CDR3 DNA: TGCGCCAGCAGTGCGGGACTAGCGAACAATGAGCAGTTCTTC
CDR3 length: 12; clone size: -; D gene: -; V gene: TRBV7-6; J gene: TRBJ2-1; CDR3 protein: CASSLRGGEQFF; CDR3 DNA: TGTGCCAGCAGCTTACGAGGAGGGGAGCAGTTCTTC
CDR3 length: 15; clone size: -; D gene: -; V gene: TRBV5-6; J gene: TRBJ2-1; CDR3 protein: CASSPEEGPYNEQFF; CDR3 DNA: TGTGCCAGCAGCCCCGAGGAGGGCCCCTACAATGAGCAGTTCTTC
CDR3 length: 15; clone size: -; D gene: -; V gene: TRBV7-8; J gene: TRBJ2-7; CDR3 protein: CASSVGAVSSYEQYF; CDR3 DNA: TGTGCCAGCAGCGTTGGGGCGGTTAGCTCCTACGAGCAGTACTTC
CDR3 length: 19; clone size: -; D gene: TRBD1; V gene: TRBV28; J gene: TRBJ2-7; CDR3 protein: CASSTYEDRGPPRPGEQYF; CDR3 DNA: TGTGCCAGCAGCACCTACGAGGACAGGGGTCCCCCTCGGCCGGGGGAGCAGTACTTC
CDR3 length: 18; clone size: -; D gene: TRBD1; V gene: TRBV27; J gene: TRBJ2-6; CDR3 protein: CASSLWGQGISGANVLTF; CDR3 DNA: TGTGCCAGCAGTTTATGGGGACAGGGGATCTCTGGGGCCAACGTCCTGACTTTC
CDR3 length: 14; clone size: -; D gene: TRBD1; V gene: TRBV11-3; J gene: TRBJ2-7; CDR3 protein: CASSRGQGRNEQYF; CDR3 DNA: TGTGCCAGCAGCAGAGGACAGGGGCGAAACGAGCAGTACTTC
CDR3 length: 17; clone size: -; D gene: TRBD1; V gene: TRBV14; J gene: TRBJ2-7; CDR3 protein: CASSHPGTGYKWYEQYF; CDR3 DNA: TGTGCCAGCAGCCACCCAGGGACAGGGTATAAGTGGTACGAGCAGTACTTC
CDR3 length: 18; clone size: -; D gene: TRBD2; V gene: TRBV2; J gene: TRBJ2-1; CDR3 protein: CASTKETPGLAGENKQFF; CDR3 DNA: TGTGCCAGCACAAAGGAGACACCTGGACTAGCGGGAGAGAATAAGCAGTTCTTC
CDR3 length: 11; clone size: -; D gene: -; V gene: TRBV11-2; J gene: TRBJ1-6; CDR3 protein: CASSPGGALHF; CDR3 DNA: TGTGCCAGCAGCCCTGGGGGGGCCCTCCACTTT
CDR3 length: 13; clone size: few; D gene: -; V gene: TRBV10-2; J gene: TRBJ1-1; CDR3 protein: CASRAGGGTEAFF; CDR3 DNA: TGCGCCAGCAGGGCGGGCGGGGGCACTGAAGCTTTCTTT
CDR3 length: 15; clone size: -; D gene: -; V gene: TRBV28; J gene: TRBJ1-5; CDR3 protein: CASSLFTLTGQPQHF; CDR3 DNA: TGTGCCAGCAGTTTGTTCACTCTCACGGGGCAGCCCCAGCATTTT
CDR3 length: 16; clone size: once; D gene: -; V gene: TRBV29-1; J gene: TRBJ1-1; CDR3 protein: CSVAPRPGQTNTEAFF; CDR3 DNA: TGCAGCGTTGCCCCCAGACCCGGACAGACGAACACTGAAGCTTTCTTT
CDR3 length: 15; clone size: once; D gene: -; V gene: TRBV9; J gene: TRBJ2-3; CDR3 protein: CASSASEGRTDTQYF; CDR3 DNA: TGTGCCAGCAGCGCTAGCGAGGGCCGCACAGATACGCAGTATTTT
CDR3 length: 15; clone size: -; D gene: -; V gene: TRBV19; J gene: TRBJ1-6; CDR3 protein: CASQPGGAIGSPLHF; CDR3 DNA: TGTGCCAGCCAGCCCGGGGGGGCTATTGGTTCACCCCTCCACTTT
CDR3 length: 14; clone size: -; D gene: TRBD1; V gene: TRBV5-1; J gene: TRBJ2-7; CDR3 protein: CASSLGQGNDEQYF; CDR3 DNA: TGCGCCAGCAGCTTGGGACAGGGTAATGACGAGCAGTACTTC
CDR3 length: 13; clone size: -; D gene: -; V gene: TRBV30; J gene: TRBJ1-2; CDR3 protein: CAWYYPPPAGYTF; CDR3 DNA: TGTGCCTGGTACTACCCCCCCCCGGCTGGCTACACCTTC
CDR3 length: 15; clone size: -; D gene: -; V gene: TRBV6-4; J gene: TRBJ1-1; CDR3 protein: CASSDEQPRNTEAFF; CDR3 DNA: TGTGCCAGCAGTGATGAACAGCCCAGGAACACTGAAGCTTTCTTT
CDR3 length: 15; clone size: once; D gene: TRBD1; V gene: TRBV6-5; J gene: TRBJ1-1; CDR3 protein: CASTARTGLGTEAFF; CDR3 DNA: TGTGCCAGCACCGCCCGGACAGGGTTGGGCACTGAAGCTTTCTTT
CDR3 length: 16; clone size: few; D gene: -; V gene: TRBV6-6; J gene: TRBJ2-2; CDR3 protein: CASRPPGQLSAGELFF; CDR3 DNA: TGTGCCAGCAGGCCACCGGGACAATTGTCTGCCGGGGAGCTGTTTTTT
CDR3 length: 15; clone size: -; D gene: TRBD2; V gene: TRBV9; J gene: TRBJ2-3; CDR3 protein: CASSGGGASTDTQYF; CDR3 DNA: TGTGCCAGCTCGGGCGGGGGTGCTAGCACAGATACGCAGTATTTT
CDR3 length: 13; clone size: once; D gene: -; V gene: TRBV14; J gene: TRBJ2-1; CDR3 protein: CASSPGTSGLKFF; CDR3 DNA: TGTGCCAGCAGCCCGGGGACTTCGGGTCTAAAGTTCTTC
CDR3 length: 15; clone size: -; D gene: TRBD1; V gene: TRBV2; J gene: TRBJ2-7; CDR3 protein: CASTSSDRGNYEQYF; CDR3 DNA: TGTGCCAGCACCTCCTCGGACAGGGGGAACTACGAGCAGTACTTC
CDR3 length: 14; clone size: -; D gene: TRBD1; V gene: TRBV5-5; J gene: TRBJ1-4; CDR3 protein: CASSLRQGSEKLFF; CDR3 DNA: TGTGCCAGCAGCTTGAGACAGGGGAGTGAAAAACTGTTTTTT
CDR3 length: 16; clone size: once; D gene: -; V gene: TRBV6-4; J gene: TRBJ1-1; CDR3 protein: CASRLDPAGLGTEAFF; CDR3 DNA: TGTGCCAGCAGACTTGACCCGGCAGGGCTAGGAACTGAAGCTTTCTTT
CDR3 length: 14; clone size: -; D gene: -; V gene: TRBV9; J gene: TRBJ1-3; CDR3 protein: CASSVDRGGNTIYF; CDR3 DNA: TGTGCCAGCAGCGTAGATCGGGGAGGAAACACCATATATTTT
CDR3 length: 16; clone size: -; D gene: TRBD2; V gene: TRBV2; J gene: TRBJ2-2; CDR3 protein: CASSEVGGGNTGELFF; CDR3 DNA: TGTGCCAGCAGTGAGGTTGGGGGGGGTAACACCGGGGAGCTGTTTTTT
CDR3 length: 11; clone size: -; D gene: -; V gene: TRBV20-1; J gene: TRBJ1-2; CDR3 protein: CSAWGRDGYTF; CDR3 DNA: TGCAGTGCGTGGGGGCGCGATGGCTACACCTTC
CDR3 length: 14; clone size: -; D gene: -; V gene: TRBV13; J gene: TRBJ1-5; CDR3 protein: CASSLGRQTKPQHF; CDR3 DNA: TGTGCCAGCAGCTTAGGGCGGCAAACTAAGCCCCAGCATTTT
CDR3 length: 18; clone size: -; D gene: -; V gene: TRBV7-2; J gene: TRBJ1-6; CDR3 protein: CASSLRYRGLPQNSPLHF; CDR3 DNA: TGTGCCAGCAGCTTACGTTATCGGGGTTTGCCGCAGAATTCACCCCTCCACTTT
CDR3 length: 11; clone size: -; D gene: -; V gene: TRBV20-1; J gene: TRBJ2-7; CDR3 protein: CSARDLYEQYF; CDR3 DNA: TGCAGTGCAAGGGACTTATACGAGCAGTACTTC
CDR3 length: 20; clone size: -; D gene: TRBD1; V gene: TRBV27; J gene: TRBJ2-6; CDR3 protein: CASSSHFTGTAYSGANVLTF; CDR3 DNA: TGTGCCAGCAGTTCTCACTTTACCGGGACAGCTTACTCTGGGGCCAACGTCCTGACTTTC